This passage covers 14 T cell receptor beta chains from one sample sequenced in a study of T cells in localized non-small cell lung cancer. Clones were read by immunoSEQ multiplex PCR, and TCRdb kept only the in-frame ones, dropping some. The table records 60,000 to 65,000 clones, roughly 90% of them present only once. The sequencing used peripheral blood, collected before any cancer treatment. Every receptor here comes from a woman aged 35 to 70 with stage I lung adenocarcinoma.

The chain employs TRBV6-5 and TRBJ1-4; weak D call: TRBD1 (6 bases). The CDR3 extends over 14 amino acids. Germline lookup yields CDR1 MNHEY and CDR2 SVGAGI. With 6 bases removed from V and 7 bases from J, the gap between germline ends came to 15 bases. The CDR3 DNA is TGTGCCAGCAGATTGGGGGCTGGTGGTGAAAAACTGTTTTTT. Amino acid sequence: CASRLGAGGEKLFF.

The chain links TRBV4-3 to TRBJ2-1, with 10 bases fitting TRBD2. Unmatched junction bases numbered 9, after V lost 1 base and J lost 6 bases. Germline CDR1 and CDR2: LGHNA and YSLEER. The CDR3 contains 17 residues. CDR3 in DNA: TGCGCCAGCAGCCAAGCCCGACTTAGCGGGAGGCCCAATGAGCAGTTCTTC. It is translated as CASSQARLSGRPNEQFF.

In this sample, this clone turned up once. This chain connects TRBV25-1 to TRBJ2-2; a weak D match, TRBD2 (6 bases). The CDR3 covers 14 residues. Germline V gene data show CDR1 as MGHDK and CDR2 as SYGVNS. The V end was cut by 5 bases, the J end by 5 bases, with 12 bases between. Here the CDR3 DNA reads TGTGCCAGCAGTCGTCCCGGAGGGACCGGGGAGCTGTTTTTT. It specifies CASSRPGGTGELFF.

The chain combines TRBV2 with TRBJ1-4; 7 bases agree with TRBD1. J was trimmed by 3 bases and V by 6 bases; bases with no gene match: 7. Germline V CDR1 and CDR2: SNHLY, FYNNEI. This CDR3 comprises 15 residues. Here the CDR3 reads CASRGDGTANEKLFF. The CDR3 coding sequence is TGTGCCAGCAGGGGGGACGGGACAGCTAATGAAAAACTGTTTTTT. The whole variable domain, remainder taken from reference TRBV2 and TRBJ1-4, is EPEVTQTPSHQVTQMGQEVILRCVPISNHLYFYWYRQILGQKVEFLVSFYNNEISEKSEIFDDQFSVERPDGSNFTLKIRSTKLEDSAMYFCASRGDGTANEKLFFGSGTQLSVL.

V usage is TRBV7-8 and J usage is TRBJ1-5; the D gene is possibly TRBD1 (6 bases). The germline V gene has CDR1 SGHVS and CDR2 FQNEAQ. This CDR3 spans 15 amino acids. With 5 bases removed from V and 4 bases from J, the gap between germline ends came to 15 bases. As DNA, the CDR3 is TGTGCCAGCAGCCGCAAACCCCAGGGGAATCAGCCCCAGCATTTT. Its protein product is CASSRKPQGNQPQHF.

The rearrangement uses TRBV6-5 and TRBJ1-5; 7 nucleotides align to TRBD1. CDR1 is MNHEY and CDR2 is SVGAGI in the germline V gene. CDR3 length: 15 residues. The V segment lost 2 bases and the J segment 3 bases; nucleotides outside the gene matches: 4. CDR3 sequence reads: CASSYPGQLNQPQHF. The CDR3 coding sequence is TGTGCCAGCAGTTACCCGGGACAGCTCAATCAGCCCCAGCATTTT.

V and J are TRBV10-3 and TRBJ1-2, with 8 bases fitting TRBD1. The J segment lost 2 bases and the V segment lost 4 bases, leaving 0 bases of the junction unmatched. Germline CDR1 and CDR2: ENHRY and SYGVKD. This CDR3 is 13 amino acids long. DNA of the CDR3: TGTGCCATCAGTGGGACAGGGAACTATGGCTACACCTTC. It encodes CAISGTGNYGYTF.

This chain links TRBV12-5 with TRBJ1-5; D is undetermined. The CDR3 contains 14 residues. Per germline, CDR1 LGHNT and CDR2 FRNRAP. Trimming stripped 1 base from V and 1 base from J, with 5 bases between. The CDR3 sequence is CASGLAGSNQPQHF. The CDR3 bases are TGTGCTAGTGGTTTGGCCGGGAGCAATCAGCCCCAGCATTTT.

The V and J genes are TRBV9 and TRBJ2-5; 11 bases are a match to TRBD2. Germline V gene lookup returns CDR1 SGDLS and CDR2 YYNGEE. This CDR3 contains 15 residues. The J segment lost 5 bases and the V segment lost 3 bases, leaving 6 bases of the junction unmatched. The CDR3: CASSAGLAARETQYF. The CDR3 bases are TGTGCCAGCAGCGCGGGACTAGCGGCCCGTGAGACCCAGTACTTC.

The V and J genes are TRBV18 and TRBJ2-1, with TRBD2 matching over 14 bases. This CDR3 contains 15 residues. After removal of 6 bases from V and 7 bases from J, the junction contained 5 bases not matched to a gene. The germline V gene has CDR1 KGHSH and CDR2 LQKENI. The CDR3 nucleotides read TGTGCCAGCTCTACGGGACTAGCGGGGGCTAATGAGCAGTTCTTC. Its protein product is CASSTGLAGANEQFF.

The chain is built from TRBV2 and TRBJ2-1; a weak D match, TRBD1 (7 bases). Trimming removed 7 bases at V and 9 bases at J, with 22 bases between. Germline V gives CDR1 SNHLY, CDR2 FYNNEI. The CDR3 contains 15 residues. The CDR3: CASNQGGPGTGEQFF. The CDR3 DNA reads TGTGCCAGCAACCAGGGGGGCCCCGGGACGGGTGAGCAGTTCTTC. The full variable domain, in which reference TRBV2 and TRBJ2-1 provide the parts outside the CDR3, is EPEVTQTPSHQVTQMGQEVILRCVPISNHLYFYWYRQILGQKVEFLVSFYNNEISEKSEIFDDQFSVERPDGSNFTLKIRSTKLEDSAMYFCASNQGGPGTGEQFFGPGTRLTVL.

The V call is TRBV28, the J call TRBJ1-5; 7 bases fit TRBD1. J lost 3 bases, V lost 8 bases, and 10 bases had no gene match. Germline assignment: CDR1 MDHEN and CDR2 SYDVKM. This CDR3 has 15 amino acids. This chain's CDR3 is CASSGGGQYNQPQHF. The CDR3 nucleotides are TGTGCCAGCTCGGGAGGGGGACAGTACAATCAGCCCCAGCATTTT.

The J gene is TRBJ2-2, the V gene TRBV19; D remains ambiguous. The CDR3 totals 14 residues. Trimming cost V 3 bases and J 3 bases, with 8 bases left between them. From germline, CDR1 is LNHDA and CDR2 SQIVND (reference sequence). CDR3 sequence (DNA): TGTGCCAGTAGTATGGGTCAGTACACCGGGGAGCTGTTTTTT. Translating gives CASSMGQYTGELFF.

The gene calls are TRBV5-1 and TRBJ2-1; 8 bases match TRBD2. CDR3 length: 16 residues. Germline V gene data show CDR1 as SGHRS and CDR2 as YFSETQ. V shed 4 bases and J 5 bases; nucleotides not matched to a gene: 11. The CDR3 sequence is CASSPPGAGAHNEQFF. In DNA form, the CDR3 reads TGCGCCAGCAGCCCGCCCGGAGCGGGGGCCCACAATGAGCAGTTCTTC.